This T cell receptor (beta chain) is drawn from a study of T cells in Graves' hyperthyroidism and ophthalmopathy. Amplification of TCR beta CDR3 regions used RNA as the template. The HTBI set primed first-round TCR CDR3 RT-PCR. From the multiplex PCR reads, TCRdb called clonotypes with MiXCR, one entry per CDR3 protein. This table has around 250,000 distinct CDR3 sequences, 16% appearing once. The table lists this clonotype with many counts. The germline V gene has CDR1 SGHTA and CDR2 FQGNSA. The V and J ends lost 5 bases and 7 bases respectively, with 15 bases between them. This CDR3 has 14 amino acids.

This TCR came from a woman aged 18-35 years with Graves' ophthalmopathy. The rearrangement joins TRBV7-2 to TRBJ2-1; a weak D match, TRBD2 (6 bases). Sequencing was performed on blood. The CDR3 DNA reads TGTGCCAGCAGCGTCGGGGGAGCTCGGAATGAGCAGTTCTTC. It encodes CASSVGGARNEQFF.